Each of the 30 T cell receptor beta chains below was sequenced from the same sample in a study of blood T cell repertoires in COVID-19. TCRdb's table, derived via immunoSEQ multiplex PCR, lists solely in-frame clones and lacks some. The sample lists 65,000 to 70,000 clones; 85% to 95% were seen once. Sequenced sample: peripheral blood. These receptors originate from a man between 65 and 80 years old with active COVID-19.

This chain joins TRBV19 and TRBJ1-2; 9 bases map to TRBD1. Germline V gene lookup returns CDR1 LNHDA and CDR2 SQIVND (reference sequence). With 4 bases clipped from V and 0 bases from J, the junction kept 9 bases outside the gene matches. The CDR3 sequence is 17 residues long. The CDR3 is CASSTPAGTGPNYGYTF. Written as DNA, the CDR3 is TGTGCCAGTAGTACTCCCGCCGGGACAGGGCCTAACTATGGCTACACCTTC.

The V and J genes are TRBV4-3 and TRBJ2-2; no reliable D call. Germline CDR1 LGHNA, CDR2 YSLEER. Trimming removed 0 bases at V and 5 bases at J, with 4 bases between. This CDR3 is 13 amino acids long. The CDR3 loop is CASSQDRTGELFF. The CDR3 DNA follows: TGCGCCAGCAGCCAAGATAGAACCGGGGAGCTGTTTTTT.

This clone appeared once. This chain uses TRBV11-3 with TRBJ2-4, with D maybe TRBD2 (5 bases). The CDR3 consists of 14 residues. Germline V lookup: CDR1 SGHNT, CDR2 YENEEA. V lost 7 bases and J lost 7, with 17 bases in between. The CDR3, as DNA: TGTGCCAGCAACGAGGGCGCGGATGGGAACATTCAGTACTTC. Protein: CASNEGADGNIQYF.

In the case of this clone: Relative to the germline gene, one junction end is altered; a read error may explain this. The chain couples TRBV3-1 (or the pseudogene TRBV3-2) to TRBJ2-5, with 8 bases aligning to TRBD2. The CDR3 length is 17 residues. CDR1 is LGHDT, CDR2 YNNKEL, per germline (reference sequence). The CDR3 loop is CVSSPRGAGLGSETQYF. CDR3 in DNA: TGTGTCAGCAGCCCACGTGGAGCGGGACTAGGTTCAGAGACCCAGTACTTC.

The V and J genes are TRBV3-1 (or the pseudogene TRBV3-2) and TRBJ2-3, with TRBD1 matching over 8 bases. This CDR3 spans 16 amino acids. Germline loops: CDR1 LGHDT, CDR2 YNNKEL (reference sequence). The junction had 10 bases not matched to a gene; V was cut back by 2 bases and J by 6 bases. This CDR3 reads CASSQLAAGGSDTQYF. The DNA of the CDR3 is TGTGCCAGCAGCCAATTGGCGGCAGGGGGCTCGGATACGCAGTATTTT.

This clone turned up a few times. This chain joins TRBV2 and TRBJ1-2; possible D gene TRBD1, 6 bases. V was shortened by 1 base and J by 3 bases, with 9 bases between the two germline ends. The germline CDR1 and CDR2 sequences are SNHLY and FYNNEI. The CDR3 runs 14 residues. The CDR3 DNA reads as TGTGCCAGCAGTGAAGACAGGGTGGACTATGGCTACACCTTC. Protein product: CASSEDRVDYGYTF.

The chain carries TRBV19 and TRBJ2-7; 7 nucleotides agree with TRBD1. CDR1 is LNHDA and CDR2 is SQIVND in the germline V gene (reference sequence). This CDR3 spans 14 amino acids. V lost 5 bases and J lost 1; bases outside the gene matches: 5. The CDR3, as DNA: TGTGCCAGTAGTCCGCGGACAGGTTCCTACGAGCAGTACTTC. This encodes CASSPRTGSYEQYF.

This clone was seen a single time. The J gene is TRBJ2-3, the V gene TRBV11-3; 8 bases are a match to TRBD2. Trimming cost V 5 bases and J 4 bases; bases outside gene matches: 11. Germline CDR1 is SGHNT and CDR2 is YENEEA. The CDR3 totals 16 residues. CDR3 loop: CASSGRAGGNSDTQYF. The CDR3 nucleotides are TGTGCCAGCAGCGGGCGGGCGGGGGGTAACTCAGATACGCAGTATTTT.

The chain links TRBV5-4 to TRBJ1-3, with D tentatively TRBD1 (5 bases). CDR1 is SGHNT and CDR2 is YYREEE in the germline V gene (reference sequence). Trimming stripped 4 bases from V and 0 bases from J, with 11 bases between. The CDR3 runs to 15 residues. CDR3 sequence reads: CASSADRLSGNTIYF. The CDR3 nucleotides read TGTGCCAGCAGCGCAGACAGACTCTCTGGAAACACCATATATTTT.

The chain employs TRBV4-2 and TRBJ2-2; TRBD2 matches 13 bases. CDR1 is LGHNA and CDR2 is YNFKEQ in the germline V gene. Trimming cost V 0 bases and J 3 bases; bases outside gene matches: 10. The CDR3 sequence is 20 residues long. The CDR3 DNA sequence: TGTGCCAGCAGCCAAGATACTAGCGGGGGGGCCGGGTGGTACACCGGGGAGCTGTTTTTT. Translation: CASSQDTSGGAGWYTGELFF.

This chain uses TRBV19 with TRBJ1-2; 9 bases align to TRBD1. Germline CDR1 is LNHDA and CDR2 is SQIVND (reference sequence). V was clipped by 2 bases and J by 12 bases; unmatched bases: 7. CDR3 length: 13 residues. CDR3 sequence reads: CASSIWDRVEHTF. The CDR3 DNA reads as TGTGCCAGTAGTATATGGGACAGGGTCGAACACACCTTC.

DNA of the CDR3: TGCGCCAGCAGCACGCGACTCGGTGGGAGTACGGATACGCAGTATTTT. Translating it yields CASSTRLGGSTDTQYF. The chain carries TRBV4-3 and TRBJ2-3; possible D gene TRBD2, 5 bases. V gave up 5 bases and J gave up 6 bases, with 21 bases separating them. Per the germline V gene, CDR1 is LGHNA and CDR2 is YSLEER. The CDR3 totals 16 residues.

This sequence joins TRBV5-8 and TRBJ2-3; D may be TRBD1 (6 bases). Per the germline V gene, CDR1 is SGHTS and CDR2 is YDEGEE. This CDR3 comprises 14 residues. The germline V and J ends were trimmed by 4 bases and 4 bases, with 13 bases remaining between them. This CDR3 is CASSKRQVPDTQYF. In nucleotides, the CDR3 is TGTGCCAGCAGCAAAAGACAGGTTCCAGATACGCAGTATTTT.

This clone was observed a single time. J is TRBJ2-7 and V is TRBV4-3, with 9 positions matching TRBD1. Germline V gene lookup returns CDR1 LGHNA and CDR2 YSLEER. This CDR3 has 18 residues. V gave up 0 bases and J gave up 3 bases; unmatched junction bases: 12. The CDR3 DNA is TGCGCCAGCAGCCAAGATCCCGTCGGGACAGGGTCGCGCTACGAGCAGTACTTC. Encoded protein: CASSQDPVGTGSRYEQYF.

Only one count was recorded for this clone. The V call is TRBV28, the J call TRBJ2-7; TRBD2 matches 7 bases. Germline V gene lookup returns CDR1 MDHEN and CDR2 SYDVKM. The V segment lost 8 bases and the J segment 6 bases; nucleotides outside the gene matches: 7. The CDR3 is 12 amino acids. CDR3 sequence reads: CASGFPGGEQYV. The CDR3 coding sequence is TGTGCCAGCGGATTCCCGGGGGGCGAGCAGTACGTC.

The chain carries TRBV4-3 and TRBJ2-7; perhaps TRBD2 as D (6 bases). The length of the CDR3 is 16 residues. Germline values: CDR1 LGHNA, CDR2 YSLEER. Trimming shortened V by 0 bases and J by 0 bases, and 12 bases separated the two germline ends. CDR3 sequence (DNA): TGCGCCAGCAGCCAAGAATACTACGGGGGCTCCTACGAGCAGTACTTC. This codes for CASSQEYYGGSYEQYF.

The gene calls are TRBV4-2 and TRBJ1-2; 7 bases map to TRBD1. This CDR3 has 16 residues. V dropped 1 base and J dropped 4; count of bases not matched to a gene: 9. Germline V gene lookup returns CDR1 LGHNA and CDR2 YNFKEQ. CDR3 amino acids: CASSQAGGGTAYGYTF. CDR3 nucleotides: TGTGCCAGCAGCCAAGCCGGGGGCGGGACAGCCTATGGCTACACCTTC.

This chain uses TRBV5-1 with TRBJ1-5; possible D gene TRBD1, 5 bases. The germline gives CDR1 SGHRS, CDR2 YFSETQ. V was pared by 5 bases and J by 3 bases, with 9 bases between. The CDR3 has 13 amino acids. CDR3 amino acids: CASRPGINQPQHF. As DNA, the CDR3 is TGCGCCAGCAGGCCAGGGATCAATCAGCCCCAGCATTTT.

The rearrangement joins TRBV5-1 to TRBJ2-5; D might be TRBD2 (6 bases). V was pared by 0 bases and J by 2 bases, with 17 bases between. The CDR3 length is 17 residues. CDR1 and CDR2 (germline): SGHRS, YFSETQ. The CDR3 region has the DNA TGCGCCAGCAGCTTGGCCGGGCGGCGGGGAGCACAAGAGACCCAGTACTTC. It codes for CASSLAGRRGAQETQYF. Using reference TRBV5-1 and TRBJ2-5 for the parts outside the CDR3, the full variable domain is KAGVTQTPRYLIKTRGQQVTLSCSPISGHRSVSWYQQTPGQGLQFLFEYFSETQRNKGNFPGRFSGRQFSNSRSEMNVSTLELGDSALYLCASSLAGRRGAQETQYFGPGTRLLVL.

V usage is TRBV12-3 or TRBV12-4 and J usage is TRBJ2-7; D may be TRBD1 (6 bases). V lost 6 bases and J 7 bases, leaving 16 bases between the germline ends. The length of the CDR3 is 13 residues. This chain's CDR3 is CASRARQGREQYV. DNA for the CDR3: TGTGCCAGCAGAGCTCGCCAGGGGAGAGAGCAGTACGTC.

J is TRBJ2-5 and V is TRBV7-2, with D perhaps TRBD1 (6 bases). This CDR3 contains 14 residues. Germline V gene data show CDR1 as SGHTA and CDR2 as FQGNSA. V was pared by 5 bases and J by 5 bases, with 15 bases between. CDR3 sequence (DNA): TGTGCCAGCAGCCCACGCCCAGGGGAGGAGACCCAGTACTTC. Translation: CASSPRPGEETQYF.

The CDR3: CASSLGPGSYNEQFF. The DNA of the CDR3 is TGTGCCAGCAGCCTAGGTCCGGGGAGCTACAATGAGCAGTTCTTC. V is TRBV4-2 and J is TRBJ2-1, with a weak D call TRBD2 (5 bases). The CDR3 spans 15 residues. Germline V gene lookup returns CDR1 LGHNA and CDR2 YNFKEQ. Trimming cost V 4 bases and J 3 bases, with 13 bases left between them.

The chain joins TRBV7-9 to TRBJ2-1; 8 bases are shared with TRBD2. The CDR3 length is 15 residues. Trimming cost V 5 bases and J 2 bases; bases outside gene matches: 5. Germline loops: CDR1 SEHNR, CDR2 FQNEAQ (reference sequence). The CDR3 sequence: CASSRSGATYNEQFF. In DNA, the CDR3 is TGTGCCAGCAGCCGTAGCGGGGCCACCTACAATGAGCAGTTCTTC.

For the CDR3, the DNA is TGTGCCAGCAGCTTAGGAGGTAGTAACGGCTACACCTTC. Its translation is CASSLGGSNGYTF. The chain combines TRBV7-2 with TRBJ1-2; D is ambiguous. Germline CDR1 reads SGHTA; CDR2 reads FQGNSA. Deletions cut 1 base from V and 8 bases from J, with 11 bases between. There are 13 residues in the CDR3.

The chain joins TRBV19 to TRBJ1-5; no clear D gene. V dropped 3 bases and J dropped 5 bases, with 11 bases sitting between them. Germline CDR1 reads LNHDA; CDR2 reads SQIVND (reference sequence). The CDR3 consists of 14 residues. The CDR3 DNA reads TGTGCCAGTAGTATTCGGGGTATTGATCAGCCCCAGCATTTT. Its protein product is CASSIRGIDQPQHF.

CDR3 amino acids: CASSLQSPGQGLTIYF. CDR3 bases: TGTGCCAGCAGCTTACAATCCCCGGGACAGGGGCTCACCATATATTTT. The rearrangement uses TRBV2 and TRBJ1-3, with TRBD1 identical over 10 bases. The CDR3 extends over 16 amino acids. V lost 6 bases and J lost 9; bases outside the gene matches: 14. CDR1 SNHLY and CDR2 FYNNEI come from the germline V gene.

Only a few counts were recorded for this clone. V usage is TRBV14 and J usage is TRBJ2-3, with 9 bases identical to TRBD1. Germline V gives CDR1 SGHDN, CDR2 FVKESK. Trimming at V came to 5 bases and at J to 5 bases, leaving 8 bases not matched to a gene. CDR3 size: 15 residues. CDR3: CASSGGQGFLDTQYF. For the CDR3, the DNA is TGTGCCAGCAGCGGGGGACAGGGCTTTTTAGATACGCAGTATTTT.

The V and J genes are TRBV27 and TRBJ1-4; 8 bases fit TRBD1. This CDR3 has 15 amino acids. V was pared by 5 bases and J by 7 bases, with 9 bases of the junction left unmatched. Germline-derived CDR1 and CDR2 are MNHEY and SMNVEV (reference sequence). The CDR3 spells CASSISRGPAEKLFF. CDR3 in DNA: TGTGCCAGCAGTATCAGCAGGGGGCCGGCTGAAAAACTGTTTTTT.

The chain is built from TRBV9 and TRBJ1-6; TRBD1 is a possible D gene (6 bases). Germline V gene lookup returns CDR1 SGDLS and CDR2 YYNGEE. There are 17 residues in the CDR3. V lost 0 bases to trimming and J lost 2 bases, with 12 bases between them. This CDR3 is CASSVVSGEPYNSPLHF. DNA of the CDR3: TGTGCCAGCAGCGTAGTTTCAGGGGAACCCTATAATTCACCCCTCCACTTT.

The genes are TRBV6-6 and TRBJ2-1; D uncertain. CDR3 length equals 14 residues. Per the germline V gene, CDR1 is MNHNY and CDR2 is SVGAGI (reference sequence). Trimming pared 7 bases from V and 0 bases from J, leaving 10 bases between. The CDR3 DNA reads TGTGCCAGCAACAAACGGAGCTCCTACAATGAGCAGTTCTTC. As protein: CASNKRSSYNEQFF.